The TCR beta chain under discussion was sequenced for a study of blood T cell repertoires in COVID-19 (dated by TCRdb to 2020 to 2022). Concerning the study at large: Samples covering the acute and convalescent phases of COVID-19 were provided by collaborators in the United States, Italy and Spain. A freely available public database, intended as a resource for researchers studying the immune response to SARS-CoV-2, is where the repertoires were released. The prospective study material was composed of cDNA or gDNA derived from T cells, B-cell-depleted T cells, or PBMCs. Nearly every sample came with metadata listing a de-identified subject ID, COVID-19 status, age in years and sex. HLA class I and class II types, where available, came from metadata supplied by the sample provider rather than from assay-based typing. The samples were drawn from the first 160 participants of the ongoing ImmuneRACE study and from over 950 subjects provided by 6 global collaborators. The dataset comprised deeply sampled blood TCRbeta repertoires from subjects exposed to, actively infected with, or recovered from COVID-19. What the research found in general, with its limitations: How much clinical and demographic metadata was included differed by source and by participant, and the metadata was provided uncurated.

The CDR3 contains 16 residues, cysteine and phenylalanine counted. The sequence is cut down to CDR3 DNA, 48 bases in frame from base 1. The junction shows trimming of 8 bases on V and 0 bases on J, and the gene matches do not reach 12 bases of it. Sequences MDHEN (CDR1) and SYDVKM (CDR2) are obtained from the germline V gene. A remark on this clone: Its antigen is not yet known. No clone much larger than this one lies a single base away; base qualities are absent.

The immunoSEQ Assay, a bias-controlled multiplex PCR, was used to amplify TCRbeta CDR3 regions from genomic DNA. Turning to the authors' computational methods: Nucleated cell counts per sample were estimated from amplification of reference gene primers within the assay. Sequence reads were collapsed and filtered to measure the absolute abundance of every unique TCRbeta CDR3 rearrangement. For each sample, productive Simpson clonality was calculated as the square root of Simpson's diversity index over productive rearrangements. Drawn from immuneACCESS, this table holds only the in-frame rearrangements with V and J called that TCRdb kept. Clones are partly lost; checked studies trace under half to an unresolved V gene and leave the rest unexplained. D and trimming come from the DNA, and the V and J calls and clone size come from that table. This sample is represented by roughly 220,000 clones; just over 85% of them were singletons. The ten largest clones capture roughly 14% of the sample.

In the prospective study, participants were about 18 to 95 years old, resided in about two dozen geographic areas of the United States, and were enrolled through a virtual design. In the prospective study, cohorts were assigned on the basis of participant-reported clinical history obtained from a screening survey and a study questionnaire. Each participant in the prospective study had whole blood, serum and a nasopharyngeal or oropharyngeal swab collected by mobile phlebotomists. Prospective study participants could optionally give additional blood draws and questionnaires over an approximately 2-month period. Before DNA extraction, blood samples from the prospective study were shipped at room temperature or frozen.

This clonotype originated in a woman between 50 and 59 years old with acute COVID-19. The sequencing sample was made of PBMCs or T cells enriched from blood (not recorded which). The V and J segments used are TRBV28 and TRBJ2-7; TRBD2 aligns with 8 central bases. The CDR3 amino acid sequence is: CASELRERENSYEQYF. The nucleotide sequence is given as TGTGCCAGCGAGCTTCGGGAGCGGGAGAACTCCTACGAGCAGTACTTC.